The TCR beta chain described here comes from a study of control samples from healthy donors and cancer patients. V was pared by 4 bases and J by 5 bases, with 14 bases between. CDR3 length: 13 amino acids. Germline CDR1 reads GTSNPN; CDR2 reads SVGIG (reference sequence). The table lists this clone with a count of one. Only in-frame clones appear in the TCRdb table, and some are missing; sequencing was by immunoSEQ multiplex PCR. The sample contains around 71,000 clones, about nine tenths of which appear only once. This clonotype was sampled from a woman in her fifties or sixties with colorectal cancer. The specimen sequenced was PBMCs. This chain links TRBV30 with TRBJ1-2, with D possibly TRBD1 on 6 matching bases. CDR3 bases: TGTGCCTGGACCACAGGGATGTGGTATGGCTACACCTTC. Its translation: CAWTTGMWYGYTF.